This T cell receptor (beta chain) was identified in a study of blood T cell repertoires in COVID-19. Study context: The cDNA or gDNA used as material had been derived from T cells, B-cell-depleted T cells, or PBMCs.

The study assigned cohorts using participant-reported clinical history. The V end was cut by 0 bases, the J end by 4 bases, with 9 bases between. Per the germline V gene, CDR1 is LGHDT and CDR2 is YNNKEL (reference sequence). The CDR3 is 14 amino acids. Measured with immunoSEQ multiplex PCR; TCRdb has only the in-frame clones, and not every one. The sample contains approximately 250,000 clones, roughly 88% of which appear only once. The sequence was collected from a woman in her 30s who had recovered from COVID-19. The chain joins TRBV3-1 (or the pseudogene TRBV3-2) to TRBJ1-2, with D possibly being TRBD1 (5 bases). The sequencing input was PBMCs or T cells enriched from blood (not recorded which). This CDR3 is CASSQDWGFYGYTF. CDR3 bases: TGTGCCAGCAGCCAAGACTGGGGCTTCTATGGCTACACCTTC.